This TCR beta chain appears in the sequencing data of a study of blood T cell repertoires in COVID-19 (dated by TCRdb to 2020 to 2021). Study-level background: Collaborator samples came from the United States, Italy and Spain and covered acute and convalescent phases of COVID-19. Nearly every sample came with metadata listing a de-identified subject ID, COVID-19 status, age in years and sex. Samples were obtained from the ongoing ImmuneRACE study (first 160 participants) and from some 1,300 subjects provided by 6 global collaborators. Where HLA class I and class II types were available, the types were taken from metadata supplied by the sample provider, not from assay-based typing. Deeply sampled blood TCRbeta repertoires from subjects exposed to, actively infected with, or recovered from COVID-19 were included in the dataset. The repertoires were released in a freely available public database meant as a resource for research on the immune response to SARS-CoV-2. The material from the prospective study consisted of cDNA or gDNA derived from T cells, B-cell-depleted T cells, or PBMCs.

The immunoSEQ Assay, a bias-controlled multiplex PCR, was used to amplify TCRbeta CDR3 regions from genomic DNA. The paper's processing steps were these. The number of nucleated cells in each sample was estimated from the amplification of reference gene primers within the assay. Sequence reads were collapsed and filtered to measure the absolute abundance of every unique TCRbeta CDR3 rearrangement. For each sample, productive Simpson clonality was calculated as the square root of Simpson's diversity index over productive rearrangements. The clones in this table, taken by TCRdb from immuneACCESS, are in-frame only. Not every clone is retained; where verified, under half of the shortfall comes from an unresolved V gene, and the cause of the rest is unknown. D and trimming were read from the DNA, whereas the V and J calls and clone size are those reported in that table. A total of about 310,000 clones appear in this sample, 75% to 90% of them only once. The ten biggest clones cover roughly 2% of the sample.

The research as a whole found: The quantity of clinical and demographic metadata differed by source and by participant and was supplied without curation.

Participants in the prospective study were aged roughly 18 to 100 years, lived in more than 20 United States geographic areas, and enrolled through a virtual design. In the prospective study, cohorts were assigned on the basis of participant-reported clinical history obtained from a screening survey and a study questionnaire. ImmuneRACE Cohort 3 recovered participants were defined by two consecutive negative NP/OP PCR tests, healthcare professional clearance, or symptom resolution. In the prospective study, mobile phlebotomists collected whole blood, serum and a nasopharyngeal or oropharyngeal swab from each participant. Prospective study participants could optionally give additional blood draws and questionnaires over an approximately 2-month period. Before DNA extraction, blood samples from the prospective study were shipped at room temperature or frozen. V is pruned by 6 bases and J by 7 bases, leaving 5 bases of the junction without a gene match. The CDR3 measures 12 amino acids from cysteine to phenylalanine. This entry keeps only the CDR3 DNA: 36 bases, framed from base 1. From the germline V gene, CDR1 is ENHRY and CDR2 is SYGVKD.

Comment on this clone: What this receptor recognizes is not known. No much larger clone exists at a distance of one base, and base qualities are not known.

The chain couples TRBV10-3 to TRBJ2-7; 8 bases in between match TRBD1. The sequence was collected from a man aged 25-45 years who had recovered from COVID-19. Sample: PBMCs or T cells enriched from blood (not recorded which). In nucleotides, the sequence is TGTGCCATCAGGGACAGGGTATTTGAGCAGTACTTC. This is translated as CAIRDRVFEQYF.